This T cell receptor (beta chain) was captured by sequencing in a study of blood T cell repertoires in COVID-19. The authors' processing: Quantification of nucleated cells was approximated via reference gene primer amplification. Produced via immunoSEQ multiplex PCR; TCRdb's table is partial and in-frame only. The DNA gave D and trimming, while V, J and clone size come from that table. The top ten hold about 25% of the sample, which has under 150,000 clones, almost 80% seen once. The sequence came from a human donor in a cohort sampled during active COVID-19. Sequencing was done on a sample of peripheral blood.

CDR3 residues: CATSPTGPGGAGTQYF. The CDR3 DNA sequence: TGTGCCACCAGCCCCACTGGTCCAGGGGGCGCCGGGACCCAGTACTTC. The chain has TRBV15 and TRBJ2-5; TRBD1 agrees at 8 bases. Germline-derived CDR1 and CDR2 are LNHNV and YYDKDF (reference sequence). V was pared by 5 bases and J by 7 bases, with 15 bases of the junction left unmatched. The CDR3 extends over 16 amino acids.